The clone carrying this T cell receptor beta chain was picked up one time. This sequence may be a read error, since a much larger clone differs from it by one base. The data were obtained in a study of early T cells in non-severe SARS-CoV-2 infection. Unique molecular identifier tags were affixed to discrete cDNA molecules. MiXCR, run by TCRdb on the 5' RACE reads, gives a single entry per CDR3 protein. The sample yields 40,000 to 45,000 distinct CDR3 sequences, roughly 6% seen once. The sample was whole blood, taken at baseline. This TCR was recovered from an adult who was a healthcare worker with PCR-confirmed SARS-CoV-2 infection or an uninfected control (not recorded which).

CDR3 sequence: CASSLIGQLSIQYF. CDR3 DNA: TGTGCCAGCAGCTTAATAGGACAGTTAAGCATTCAGTACTTC. V usage is TRBV7-8 and J usage is TRBJ2-4, with D perhaps matching TRBD1 (6 bases). This CDR3 is built from 14 residues. V lost 2 bases and J lost 9, with 14 bases in between. Germline-derived CDR1 and CDR2 are SGHVS and FQNEAQ.